This T cell receptor (beta chain) was profiled in a study of blood T cell repertoires in COVID-19. Germline V CDR1 and CDR2: PRHDT, FYEKMQ (reference sequence). V lost 3 bases and J 9 bases, leaving 21 bases between the germline ends. The CDR3 spans 16 residues. Assay: immunoSEQ multiplex PCR; the TCRdb copy retains only in-frame clones and omits some. This table has about 150,000 clones, 79% appearing once. The chain employs TRBV13 and TRBJ2-1; tentatively, D is TRBD2 (6 bases). The material sequenced was peripheral blood. The clonotype was recovered from a man aged 45-65 years with active or convalescent COVID-19. CDR3 in DNA: TGTGCCAGCAGCTTCACCCTGGGGCGGACTAAAGGTGAGCAGTTCTTC. This sequence encodes CASSFTLGRTKGEQFF.